The clone carrying this TCR beta chain rates as medium-sized. This entry is derived from a study of HIV-infected patients and healthy controls. Whole blood was used without fractionation, so all unsorted peripheral T cells were included. Alpha and beta constant-region primers primed reverse transcription of 400 to 650 ng RNA. Alpha and beta chain libraries were made separately by chain-specific third strand synthesis with multiplexing indices. MiXCR, run by TCRdb on the 5' RACE reads, gives a single entry per CDR3 protein. Of roughly 6,500 distinct CDR3 sequences listed, approximately 11% were seen once; the top ten hold over 25%. In germline, CDR1 is MNHEY, CDR2 SVGAGI. The CDR3 is 13 residues long. The V gene end was trimmed by 8 bases and the J gene end by 9 bases; junction bases not matched to a gene: 7.

The TCR sequence derives from an adult with HIV infection. The V and J genes are TRBV6-5 and TRBJ2-1; 10 bases agree with TRBD1. Sequenced material: blood, taken before antiretroviral therapy. The CDR3 reads CASSKTGGSEQFF. Here the CDR3 DNA reads TGTGCCAGCTCAAAGACAGGGGGCTCTGAGCAGTTCTTC.